These 30 T cell receptor beta chains were all obtained from the same sample, sequenced in a study of radiation and T cells in renal cell carcinoma. Libraries were prepared by immunoSEQ multiplex PCR; TCRdb keeps only in-frame clonotypes and omits some of them. Among thousands of clones, around two thirds were seen once, and the ten largest hold less than 55%. Indicated treatment: 15 Gy SBRT to primary tumor, nephrectomy 4 weeks later. The input for sequencing was tumor tissue, taken from a patient whose treatment included radiotherapy and nephrectomy. All receptors come from a woman in her fifties or sixties with renal cell carcinoma.

The V and J genes are TRBV1 and TRBJ1-4; the table's D call TRBD1 went unverified against the DNA. TRBV1 is assigned pseudogene status. The CDR3 has 15 residues. DNA of the CDR3: TGCACCAGCAGTGGCAGGGACAGGGTGGATGAAAAACTGTTTTTT. This encodes CTSSGRDRVDEKLFF.

This clone was counted between two and nine times. This sequence joins TRBV7-2 and TRBJ1-1; D ambiguous. The V gene's germline CDR1 is SGHTA and CDR2 FQGNSA. CDR3 length: 16 amino acids. With 6 bases removed from V and 0 bases from J, the gap between germline ends came to 17 bases. The CDR3 loop reads CASSYSGRAMNTEAFF. The CDR3 DNA reads as TGTGCCAGCAGTTACTCCGGGCGGGCGATGAACACTGAAGCTTTCTTT.

Sample share makes this clone medium-sized. The chain carries TRBV6-4 and TRBJ2-1; D may match TRBD1 or TRBD2 (5 bases each). CDR3 length: 14 residues. Trimming removed 4 bases at V and 10 bases at J, with 17 bases between. Looked up from germline, CDR1 is MRHNA and CDR2 is SNTAGT. CDR3 DNA: TGTGCCAGCAGTGCTACAGGACTTTTGGGGGAGCAGTTCTTC. This translates into CASSATGLLGEQFF.

The CDR3 region is CASSPGLRGSYEQYF. Written as DNA, the CDR3 is TGTGCCAGCTCACCAGGGCTGAGGGGCTCCTACGAGCAGTACTTC. The chain employs TRBV18 and TRBJ2-7; the D call may be TRBD1 or TRBD2 (5 bases each). Germline CDR1 KGHSH, CDR2 LQKENI. This CDR3 region has 15 residues. V was trimmed by 2 bases and J by 0 bases, leaving 11 bases between them.

This clone occurred a few times. The chain has TRBV6-1 and TRBJ1-1; 8 positions match TRBD1. Germline V gene data show CDR1 as MNHNS and CDR2 as SASEGT. The J segment lost 4 bases and the V segment lost 4 bases, leaving 11 bases of the junction unmatched. The CDR3 is 16 residues long. CDR3 in DNA: TGTGCCAGCAGTGTAGTCGACAGGGGTAAAGGCACTGAAGCTTTCTTT. This encodes CASSVVDRGKGTEAFF.

This clone came up a few times. This chain connects TRBV18 to TRBJ2-7, with 9 bases fitting TRBD1. The V gene end was trimmed by 5 bases and the J gene end by 2 bases; junction bases not matched to a gene: 4. The CDR3 is 14 residues long. Germline assignment: CDR1 KGHSH and CDR2 LQKENI. Written as DNA, the CDR3 is TGTGCCAGCTCATCAGACAGGGGGGCCTACGAGCAGTACTTC. Translation gives CASSSDRGAYEQYF. Full variable domain (remainder filled in from reference TRBV18 and TRBJ2-7): NAGVMQNPRHLVRRRGQEARLRCSPMKGHSHVYWYRQLPEEGLKFMVYLQKENIIDESGMPKERFSAEFPKEGPSILRIQQVVRGDSAAYFCASSSDRGAYEQYFGPGTRLTVT.

This chain joins TRBV27 and TRBJ1-1; D unresolved. V lost 5 bases and J 1 base, leaving 8 bases between the germline ends. This CDR3 is 13 amino acids long. Germline V lookup: CDR1 MNHEY, CDR2 SMNVEV (reference sequence). This chain's CDR3 is CASSQTPNTEAFF. The CDR3 region has the DNA TGTGCCAGCAGTCAAACCCCGAACACTGAAGCTTTCTTT.

The CDR3, as DNA: TGCGCCAGCAGGACAGGGAGGGGAGAAAAACTGTTTTTT. Amino acid sequence: CASRTGRGEKLFF. The genes are TRBV10-2 and TRBJ1-4; 7 nucleotides align to TRBD1. This CDR3 spans 13 amino acids. Germline CDR1 reads WSHSY; CDR2 reads SAAADI. V lost 6 bases, J lost 8 bases, and 6 bases stayed unmatched.

The chain carries TRBV5-1 and TRBJ1-4, with a possible D match to TRBD1 (5 bases). Germline CDR1 is SGHRS and CDR2 is YFSETQ. The germline V and J ends were trimmed by 4 bases and 7 bases, with 17 bases remaining between them. The CDR3 totals 15 residues. The CDR3 sequence is CASSGTGTMSEKLFF. The DNA for the CDR3 is TGCGCCAGCAGCGGAACCGGGACGATGTCTGAAAAACTGTTTTTT.

V and J are TRBV5-1 and TRBJ2-5; TRBD1 agrees at 7 bases. V shed 2 bases, J shed 2 bases, and the junction held 6 bases outside the gene matches. The CDR3 totals 15 residues. From germline, CDR1 is SGHRS and CDR2 YFSETQ. This chain's CDR3 is CASSFDRVGQETQYF. The CDR3 DNA reads as TGCGCCAGCAGCTTTGACAGGGTGGGGCAAGAGACCCAGTACTTC. Drawing the rest from reference TRBV5-1 and TRBJ2-5, the complete variable domain is KAGVTQTPRYLIKTRGQQVTLSCSPISGHRSVSWYQQTPGQGLQFLFEYFSETQRNKGNFPGRFSGRQFSNSRSEMNVSTLELGDSALYLCASSFDRVGQETQYFGPGTRLLVL.

This chain links TRBV27 with TRBJ1-5; D is unclear. The V gene's germline CDR1 is MNHEY and CDR2 SMNVEV (reference sequence). The CDR3 loop spans 13 amino acids. V lost 2 bases and J 3 bases, leaving 5 bases between the germline ends. DNA of the CDR3: TGTGCCAGCAGTTTAAGATTCAATCAGCCCCAGCATTTT. Translation: CASSLRFNQPQHF.

This chain connects TRBV19 to TRBJ2-3; D possibly matches TRBD1 or TRBD2 (5 bases each). This CDR3 has 18 residues. Trimming took off 0 bases at V and 4 bases at J, with 20 bases between the two ends. CDR1 LNHDA and CDR2 SQIVND come from the germline V gene (reference sequence). CDR3 in amino acids: CASSIEWSGAGPSDTQYF. CDR3 DNA: TGTGCCAGTAGTATAGAATGGAGCGGTGCAGGGCCGTCAGATACGCAGTATTTT.

This clone was detected only once. The V gene is TRBV7-8, the J gene TRBJ1-2, with 9 bases aligning to TRBD1. Trimming removed 5 bases from V and 7 bases from J; junction bases left unmatched: 11. The germline gives CDR1 SGHVS, CDR2 FQNEAQ. CDR3 size: 15 residues. The CDR3: CASSHRPGQGGGYTF. CDR3 nucleotide sequence: TGTGCCAGCAGCCACCGACCGGGACAGGGCGGTGGCTACACCTTC. The complete variable domain, with remaining parts taken from reference TRBV7-8 and TRBJ1-2, reads GAGVSQSPRYKVAKRGQDVALRCDPISGHVSLFWYQQALGQGPEFLTYFQNEAQLDKSGLPSDRFFAERPEGSVSTLKIQRTQQEDSAVYLCASSHRPGQGGGYTFGSGTRLTVV.

The V gene is TRBV7-7, the J gene TRBJ2-1; 7 nucleotides agree with TRBD2. V was pared by 4 bases and J by 2 bases, with 5 bases of the junction left unmatched. CDR3 size: 15 residues. Per the germline V gene, CDR1 is SSHAT and CDR2 is FNYEAQ (reference sequence). The CDR3 loop is CASSSGRAAYNEQFF. CDR3 in DNA: TGTGCCAGCAGCTCAGGGAGGGCCGCCTACAATGAGCAGTTCTTC.

The chain links TRBV6-5 to TRBJ1-1; no clear D gene. V lost 5 bases and J 7 bases, leaving 14 bases between the germline ends. Germline values: CDR1 MNHEY, CDR2 SVGAGI. This CDR3 has 13 residues. CDR3 DNA: TGTGCCAGCAGTCACTACAGTTTCCTTGAAGCTTTCTTT. Encoded protein: CASSHYSFLEAFF.

The chain is built from TRBV19 and TRBJ2-7, with TRBD2 identical over 12 bases. After removal of 4 bases from V and 2 bases from J, the junction contained 3 bases not matched to a gene. Germline V CDR1 and CDR2: LNHDA, SQIVND (reference sequence). CDR3 length: 15 residues. Here the CDR3 DNA reads TGTGCCAGTAGTACCCGGACTAGCGGGACCTACGAGCAGTACTTC. Its protein is CASSTRTSGTYEQYF.

Comments on this clone: This sample also contains other DNA sequences that code for the same CDR3. This chain connects TRBV4-3 to TRBJ2-2; D uncertain. Germline V lookup: CDR1 LGHNA, CDR2 YSLEER. This CDR3 region has 12 residues. V dropped 2 bases and J dropped 5 bases, with 3 bases sitting between them. CDR3 residues: CASSQQTGELFF. The CDR3, as DNA: TGCGCCAGCAGCCAACAGACCGGGGAGCTGTTTTTT.

The J gene is TRBJ2-2, the V gene TRBV5-1; TRBD1 might be the D (6 bases). The CDR3 is 15 amino acids. CDR1 is SGHRS and CDR2 is YFSETQ in the germline V gene. V was trimmed by 3 bases and J by 0 bases, leaving 9 bases between them. The CDR3 sequence is CASSYGQTNTGELFF. The CDR3 coding sequence is TGCGCCAGCAGCTACGGACAGACGAACACCGGGGAGCTGTTTTTT.

The genes are TRBV12-5 and TRBJ1-2; D is unclear. V dropped 5 bases and J dropped 3 bases, with 10 bases sitting between them. CDR3 length equals 13 residues. The V gene's germline CDR1 is LGHNT and CDR2 FRNRAP. The CDR3 here is CASGTQTDYGYTF. The CDR3 bases are TGTGCTAGTGGTACCCAGACGGACTATGGCTACACCTTC.

The genes are TRBV6-5 and TRBJ2-7; TRBD1 agrees at 7 bases. V shed 7 bases, J shed 1 base, and the junction held 7 bases outside the gene matches. The CDR3 runs to 14 residues. Germline values: CDR1 MNHEY, CDR2 SVGAGI. The DNA of the CDR3 is TGTGCCAGCAAAACCGGGGACAGATCCTACGAGCAGTACTTC. Amino acid sequence: CASKTGDRSYEQYF.

The DNA of the CDR3 is TGTGCCAGCAGCCGGGACAGGGGGTACGAGCAGTACTTC. Translating it yields CASSRDRGYEQYF. V is TRBV7-2 and J is TRBJ2-7; 11 positions match TRBD1. This CDR3 comprises 13 residues. CDR1 is SGHTA, CDR2 FQGNSA, per germline. The ends lost 5 bases at V and 4 bases at J; junction bases unmatched: 1.

The chain combines TRBV4-1 with TRBJ2-5; D not resolved. V dropped 1 base and J dropped 5 bases, with 5 bases sitting between them. The CDR3 runs 12 residues. Germline-derived CDR1 and CDR2 are MGHRA and YSYEKL. Here the CDR3 reads CASSQVKETQYF. The DNA for the CDR3 is TGCGCCAGCAGCCAAGTTAAGGAGACCCAGTACTTC.

The rearrangement joins TRBV27 to TRBJ2-7; tentative D call: TRBD2 (6 bases). Trimming shortened V by 6 bases and J by 3 bases, and 9 bases separated the two germline ends. The CDR3 is made up of 12 amino acids. Germline CDR1 is MNHEY and CDR2 is SMNVEV (reference sequence). Here the CDR3 DNA reads TGTGCCAGCAGCGGGGGAGGCTACGAGCAGTACTTC. This gives the protein CASSGGGYEQYF.

This clone was found a few times. The chain has TRBV19 and TRBJ1-5; 7 positions agree with TRBD1. CDR1 and CDR2 from the germline V gene are LNHDA and SQIVND (reference sequence). After removal of 2 bases from V and 0 bases from J, the junction contained 4 bases not matched to a gene. The CDR3 is 16 residues long. CDR3 region: CASSITGASSNQPQHF. In DNA form, the CDR3 reads TGTGCCAGTAGTATAACAGGGGCAAGTAGCAATCAGCCCCAGCATTTT.

This CDR3 reads CASSYSAGETQYF. The CDR3 DNA reads as TGTGCCAGCAGCTATTCAGCGGGCGAGACCCAGTACTTC. The chain combines TRBV7-3 with TRBJ2-5; TRBD2 is a possible D gene (6 bases). This CDR3 comprises 13 residues. The V end lost 4 bases, the J end lost 5 bases, and 11 bases lay between the germline ends. CDR1 SGHTA and CDR2 FQGTGA come from the germline V gene.

This clone is judged medium-sized (0.01 to 0.1%). The J gene is TRBJ1-1, the V gene TRBV5-1; 11 nucleotides align to TRBD1. CDR1 and CDR2 (germline): SGHRS, YFSETQ. The V gene end was trimmed by 5 bases and the J gene end by 4 bases; junction bases not matched to a gene: 13. The CDR3 sequence is 17 residues long. The CDR3 coding sequence is TGCGCCAGCAGTTTGCCTGGACAGGGGGCTTTCGGCACTGAAGCTTTCTTT. Encoded protein: CASSLPGQGAFGTEAFF. Looking up the rest from reference TRBV5-1 and TRBJ1-1 gives the full variable domain: KAGVTQTPRYLIKTRGQQVTLSCSPISGHRSVSWYQQTPGQGLQFLFEYFSETQRNKGNFPGRFSGRQFSNSRSEMNVSTLELGDSALYLCASSLPGQGAFGTEAFFGQGTRLTVV.

V and J are TRBV5-1 and TRBJ1-1; 7 nucleotides align to TRBD1. Germline V gene sequence: CDR1 SGHRS, CDR2 YFSETQ. The CDR3 consists of 13 residues. The V and J ends lost 3 bases and 3 bases, in that order; junction bases with no gene match: 2. The CDR3 spells CASSSTGYTEAFF. The CDR3, as DNA: TGCGCCAGCAGCTCGACAGGGTACACTGAAGCTTTCTTT.

This clone occurred a few times. The J gene is TRBJ1-2, the V gene TRBV18; maybe TRBD1 (5 bases). This CDR3 comprises 14 residues. V was shortened by 1 base and J by 3 bases, with 9 bases between the two germline ends. Germline V gene data show CDR1 as KGHSH and CDR2 as LQKENI. CDR3 nucleotides: TGTGCCAGCTCACCACAGGGGCCTGACTATGGCTACACCTTC. Protein sequence: CASSPQGPDYGYTF.

The genes are TRBV7-9 and TRBJ2-3; a possible D gene is TRBD2 (5 bases). Trimming pared 5 bases from V and 1 base from J, leaving 16 bases between. Germline V lookup: CDR1 SEHNR, CDR2 FQNEAQ (reference sequence). This CDR3 spans 16 amino acids. CDR3 coding DNA: TGTGCCAGCAGCCCCACACGGGGATATCGCACAGATACGCAGTATTTT. Its translation: CASSPTRGYRTDTQYF. The full variable domain, with the rest looked up from reference TRBV7-9 and TRBJ2-3, is DTGVSQNPRHKITKRGQNVTFRCDPISEHNRLYWYRQTLGQGPEFLTYFQNEAQLEKSRLLSDRFSAERPKGSFSTLEIQRTEQGDSAMYLCASSPTRGYRTDTQYFGPGTRLTVL.

V gene TRBV28 combines with J gene TRBJ1-5, with D hard to call. The germline V gene encodes CDR1 MDHEN and CDR2 SYDVKM. The CDR3 is 14 amino acids. Between the trimmed V and J ends, which lost 10 bases and 3 bases, there was a span of 16 bases. As DNA, the CDR3 is TGTGCCACCGTGGACCTTACAGCCAATCAGCCCCAGCATTTT. Translating gives CATVDLTANQPQHF.